A single sample gave rise to the 7 T cell receptor beta chains below, sequenced in a study of cytomegalovirus exposure and HLA in healthy donors. The data were produced by immunoSEQ multiplex PCR, yet TCRdb's version contains in-frame clones alone and is incomplete. Here the sample spans some 130,000 clones, roughly 93% being singletons. Sequences were obtained from PBMCs. The source is a man between 18 and 29 years old in good health and CMV-seropositive.

V is TRBV6-5 and J is TRBJ2-3; D call uncertain. Trimming cost V 6 bases and J 5 bases, with 12 bases left between them. Germline CDR1 reads MNHEY; CDR2 reads SVGAGI. This CDR3 spans 13 amino acids. The CDR3 spells CASRNGWKDTQYF. The CDR3 coding sequence is TGTGCCAGCAGAAACGGGTGGAAAGATACGCAGTATTTT.

CDR3 sequence: CASSELGGTKTGELFF. As DNA, the CDR3 is TGTGCCAGCAGTGAACTTGGCGGGACCAAGACCGGGGAGCTGTTTTTT. The chain has TRBV2 and TRBJ2-2; D is perhaps TRBD2 (6 bases). Germline values: CDR1 SNHLY, CDR2 FYNNEI. This CDR3 comprises 16 residues. V was shortened by 2 bases and J by 5 bases, with 15 bases between the two germline ends.

The genes are TRBV27 and TRBJ1-1; D not certain. Trimming left V 2 bases short and J 4 bases short, with 11 bases between. CDR1 is MNHEY and CDR2 is SMNVEV in the germline V gene (reference sequence). This CDR3 contains 14 residues. The CDR3 reads CASSLTFPLTEAFF. The DNA of the CDR3 is TGTGCCAGCAGTTTAACATTTCCGCTCACTGAAGCTTTCTTT.

This sequence joins TRBV21-1 and TRBJ2-7; the tabulated D call, TRBD1, remains unverified against the DNA. TRBV21-1 is assigned pseudogene status. The CDR3 has 15 amino acids. The CDR3: CASSKFNRSSYEQYF. In nucleotides, the CDR3 is TGTGCCAGCAGCAAATTCAACAGGAGCTCCTACGAGCAGTACTTC.

This chain links TRBV9 with TRBJ1-4, with D unclear. The CDR3 length is 15 residues. Germline-derived CDR1 and CDR2 are SGDLS and YYNGEE. V was trimmed by 0 bases and J by 6 bases, leaving 12 bases between them. CDR3 sequence (DNA): TGTGCCAGCAGCGTAGGCGGGGAGAGAGATGAAAAACTGTTTTTT. Its translation is CASSVGGERDEKLFF.

The chain has TRBV19 and TRBJ1-1; 8 bases fit TRBD1. V shed 7 bases and J 1 base; nucleotides not matched to a gene: 5. The length of the CDR3 is 14 residues. The germline CDR1 and CDR2 sequences are LNHDA and SQIVND (reference sequence). CDR3 amino acids: CASNVGTGNTEAFF. The DNA for the CDR3 is TGTGCCAGTAACGTCGGGACAGGGAACACTGAAGCTTTCTTT.

The V and J genes are TRBV11-2 and TRBJ1-2; D gene uncertain. CDR3 length equals 14 residues. The germline V gene encodes CDR1 SGHAT and CDR2 FQNNGV. With 0 bases removed from V and 1 base from J, the gap between germline ends came to 6 bases. The CDR3 is CASSLDPVNYGYTF. The CDR3 DNA is TGTGCCAGCAGCTTAGATCCAGTTAACTATGGCTACACCTTC.